This is a list of T cell receptor beta chains from one sample in a study of response to subunit inactivated influenza vaccine. TCRdb re-called the RT-PCR reads through MiXCR, storing one row per CDR3 protein. The sample holds roughly 670,000 distinct CDR3 sequences, approximately 14% seen once. The sequenced sample was PBMCs from blood, obtained 14 to 15 days before vaccination. The receptors here all came from a man over 45 who received an inactivated influenza vaccine. Each CDR3 is given with its conserved first and last residue. D genes are given only for firm matches. Size values are once, few and many counts, or a class for expanded clones, and some rows have none.

clone_size: -
j_call: TRBJ1-5
v_call: TRBV2
d_call: TRBD1
cdr3_aa: CASSEAGGSWRNQPQHF
cdr3_nt: TGTGCCAGCAGTGAGGCAGGGGGAAGTTGGCGCAATCAGCCCCAGCATTTT

clone_size: -
j_call: TRBJ2-7
v_call: TRBV6-1
d_call: TRBD1
cdr3_aa: CASSRQGAAYEQYF
cdr3_nt: TGTGCCAGCAGCAGACAGGGGGCAGCCTACGAGCAGTACTTC

clone_size: few
j_call: TRBJ2-1
v_call: TRBV20-1
d_call: -
cdr3_aa: CSARRDLRRNEQFF
cdr3_nt: TGCAGTGCTAGAAGAGACCTGCGGAGGAATGAGCAGTTCTTC

clone_size: -
j_call: TRBJ1-6
v_call: TRBV7-2
d_call: -
cdr3_aa: CASSLTGNGSPLHF
cdr3_nt: TGTGCCAGCAGTCTAACCGGGAATGGGTCACCCCTCCACTTT

clone_size: few
j_call: TRBJ1-2
v_call: TRBV20-1
d_call: -
cdr3_aa: CSARSQTVTNYGYTF
cdr3_nt: TGCAGTGCTAGAAGCCAGACAGTTACTAACTATGGCTACACCTTC

clone_size: -
j_call: TRBJ1-1
v_call: TRBV30
d_call: -
cdr3_aa: CAWTPWSGTNTEAFF
cdr3_nt: TGTGCCTGGACCCCTTGGTCAGGGACGAACACTGAAGCTTTCTTT

clone_size: -
j_call: TRBJ1-1
v_call: TRBV4-2
d_call: -
cdr3_aa: CASSQVGRDTEAFF
cdr3_nt: TGTGCCAGCAGCCAAGTAGGCAGGGACACTGAAGCTTTCTTT

clone_size: -
j_call: TRBJ2-2
v_call: TRBV5-1
d_call: TRBD2
cdr3_aa: CPSSTLAGDRTEELFF
cdr3_nt: TGCCCCAGCAGCACCCTAGCGGGGGATCGCACCGAGGAGCTGTTTTTT

clone_size: -
j_call: TRBJ1-5
v_call: TRBV20-1
d_call: -
cdr3_aa: CSATQVRGNQPQHF
cdr3_nt: TGCAGTGCTACTCAGGTCCGGGGCAATCAGCCCCAGCATTTT

clone_size: many
j_call: TRBJ2-1
v_call: TRBV2
d_call: TRBD2
cdr3_aa: CASSERGTALENEQFF
cdr3_nt: TGTGCCAGCAGTGAGCGGGGGACTGCATTAGAAAATGAGCAGTTCTTC

clone_size: few
j_call: TRBJ1-1
v_call: TRBV10-2
d_call: -
cdr3_aa: CASSAGLSTEAFF
cdr3_nt: TGCGCCAGCAGTGCAGGGCTTAGTACTGAAGCTTTCTTT

clone_size: many
j_call: TRBJ2-3
v_call: TRBV3-1
d_call: -
cdr3_aa: CASSQAGGIGHTQYF
cdr3_nt: TGTGCCAGCAGCCAAGCCGGTGGTATTGGACATACGCAGTATTTT

clone_size: -
j_call: TRBJ2-2
v_call: TRBV2
d_call: -
cdr3_aa: CASNQLGGGDTGELFF
cdr3_nt: TGTGCCAGCAACCAGTTGGGGGGGGGCGACACCGGGGAGCTGTTTTTT

clone_size: few
j_call: TRBJ2-1
v_call: TRBV7-8
d_call: TRBD2
cdr3_aa: CASSPRTSGVSYNEQFF
cdr3_nt: TGTGCCAGCAGCCCGCGGACTAGCGGTGTTTCCTACAATGAGCAGTTCTTC

clone_size: -
j_call: TRBJ2-7
v_call: TRBV6-1
d_call: TRBD1
cdr3_aa: CASSQGQGWHEQYF
cdr3_nt: TGTGCCAGCAGTCAAGGACAGGGCTGGCACGAGCAGTACTTC

clone_size: -
j_call: TRBJ2-3
v_call: TRBV28
d_call: TRBD1
cdr3_aa: CASSSVGTGVTDTQYF
cdr3_nt: TGTGCCAGCAGTTCCGTCGGGACAGGGGTGACAGATACGCAGTATTTT

clone_size: many
j_call: TRBJ1-5
v_call: TRBV4-2
d_call: -
cdr3_aa: CASSQVGRVSNQPQHF
cdr3_nt: TGTGCCAGCAGCCAAGTGGGCAGGGTTAGCAATCAGCCCCAGCATTTT